The rows below give T cell receptor beta chains drawn from one sample of a study of vaccination and CD4 T cells after COVID-19. No cognate antigen is known for these TCRs. TCRdb reprocessed the PCR reads via MiXCR and lists one record per CDR3 protein. Counted here are around 15,000 distinct CDR3 sequences, about 35% occurring once; the ten biggest clones make up more than 12%. The specimen sequenced was cultured CD4+ T cells from blood. Source of these receptors: a human donor with COVID-19. The CDR3 runs from the conserved cysteine through the conserved F or W. D genes are given only for firm matches. Clone sizes are given selectively: once, few, many, or a class where the clone is expanded.

D gene,CDR3 length,J gene,V gene,clone size,CDR3 DNA,CDR3 protein
NA,15,TRBJ2-7,TRBV6-1,few,TGTGCCAGCAGTGAAGCGGCGAAGGGCTCCTACGAGCAGTACTTC,CASSEAAKGSYEQYF
NA,12,TRBJ2-3,TRBV5-4,once,TGTGCTAGCAGCCCACCAGACAATACGCAGTATTTT,CASSPPDNTQYF
NA,14,TRBJ2-2,TRBV5-8,NA,TGTGCCAGCAGCTTTGGGGGGGCCACCGGGGAGCTGTTTTTT,CASSFGGATGELFF
NA,13,TRBJ1-5,TRBV18,NA,TGTGCCAGCTCACCAGAGGCAGAACTGCCCCAGCATTTT,CASSPEAELPQHF
NA,15,TRBJ2-3,TRBV21-1,few,TGTGCCAGCAGCATGGGTCTGCGGGTTCCAGATACGCAGTATTTT,CASSMGLRVPDTQYF
NA,17,TRBJ1-3,TRBV14,NA,TGTGCCAGCAGCCAAGAGACGTGGTTAAGCTCTGGAAACACCATATATTTT,CASSQETWLSSGNTIYF
TRBD1,15,TRBJ1-5,TRBV6-5,NA,TGTGCCAGCAGTTCTCAGGGGGCTCGCAATCAGCCCCAGCATTTT,CASSSQGARNQPQHF
NA,18,TRBJ2-4,TRBV6-1,NA,TGTGCCAGCGCCGTTGCGGGGAGCTCGGCTTTAGCCAAAAACATTCAGTACTTC,CASAVAGSSALAKNIQYF
NA,13,TRBJ1-5,TRBV7-7,NA,TGTGCTAGCAGCAAGGACCTCAATCAGCCCCAGCATTTT,CASSKDLNQPQHF
NA,14,TRBJ1-5,TRBV7-6,NA,TGTGCCAGCAGCTCAACAGGGAACAATCAGCCCCAGCATTTT,CASSSTGNNQPQHF
NA,14,TRBJ2-3,TRBV7-3,NA,TGTGCCAGCAGTGCGACAGGGAGGGCAGATACGCAGTATTTT,CASSATGRADTQYF
NA,12,TRBJ2-1,TRBV5-1,NA,TGCGCCAGCAGCGAACAAGACAATGAGCAGTTCTTC,CASSEQDNEQFF
TRBD1,14,TRBJ2-3,TRBV5-6,NA,TGTGCCAGCAGCTTCCCAGGGGGCGCAGATACGCAGTATTTT,CASSFPGGADTQYF
NA,16,TRBJ1-6,TRBV3-1,NA,TGTGCCAGCAGCAGAGATTCGGGGGCGAACAATTCACCCCTCCACTTT,CASSRDSGANNSPLHF
NA,15,TRBJ1-5,TRBV6-5,few,TGTGCCAGCAGTTACACTCAGGGGAAGGGGCAGCCCCAGCATTTT,CASSYTQGKGQPQHF
NA,12,TRBJ1-2,TRBV6-1,medium-sized,TGTGCCAGCAGTCAAATGGGGGATGGCTACACCTTC,CASSQMGDGYTF
TRBD1,14,TRBJ2-7,TRBV6-1,NA,TGTGCCAGCAGGATATTACAGGGGACCTACGAGCAGTACTTC,CASRILQGTYEQYF
NA,12,TRBJ1-5,TRBV5-4,NA,TGTGCCACCGGACATGAGAATCAGCCCCAGCATTTT,CATGHENQPQHF
TRBD1,13,TRBJ1-1,TRBV30,few,TGTGCCTGGGGGACCGGGACAGGGCCCGAAGCTTTCTTT,CAWGTGTGPEAFF
NA,15,TRBJ1-1,TRBV7-9,few,TGTGCCAGCAGCTTAATCGCAGGGCAGAACACTGAAGCTTTCTTT,CASSLIAGQNTEAFF
TRBD1,17,TRBJ1-3,TRBV20-1,few,TGCAGTGCTAGAAAATCCGGGACAGGGATGTACGGAAACACCATATATTTT,CSARKSGTGMYGNTIYF
TRBD1,14,TRBJ1-1,TRBV5-4,NA,TGTGCCAGCAGCTTGACAGGGGGTTCGATTGGAGCTTTCTTT,CASSLTGGSIGAFF
TRBD2,15,TRBJ2-5,TRBV11-2,few,TGTGCCAGCAGCCTCGGGACTAGATATATCGAGACCCAGTACTTC,CASSLGTRYIETQYF
NA,15,TRBJ2-3,TRBV7-2,once,TGTGCCAGCAGCGGGTTCGTGGGGCGGGGAGATACGCAGTATTTT,CASSGFVGRGDTQYF
NA,12,TRBJ1-5,TRBV25-1,NA,TGTGCCAGCAGGGGTGGCAATCAGCCCCAGCATTTT,CASRGGNQPQHF
NA,15,TRBJ2-3,TRBV6-1,once,TGTGCCAGCAGCCTTGTGAGGGGCGGGACAGATACGCAGTATTTT,CASSLVRGGTDTQYF
NA,14,TRBJ2-3,TRBV24-1,few,TGTGCCACCAGTGACCCTGTCGGTCCTTTGACGCAGTATTTT,CATSDPVGPLTQYF
TRBD1,15,TRBJ1-3,TRBV27,NA,TGTGCCACCAGACTGGGGACAGGGAAAGGAAACACCATATATTTT,CATRLGTGKGNTIYF
NA,10,TRBJ2-2,TRBV6-1,few,TGTGCCAGCGGGAACGGGGAGCTGTTTTTT,CASGNGELFF
TRBD1,15,TRBJ1-2,TRBV9,NA,TGTGCCAGCAGCGTAGGGGCAGGGGGCGATAATGGCTACACCTTC,CASSVGAGGDNGYTF
TRBD2,18,TRBJ2-2,TRBV19,NA,TGTGCCAGTAGTCGGGTAGCGGGGGCCATAACGAACACCGGGGAGCTGTTTTTT,CASSRVAGAITNTGELFF
NA,13,TRBJ2-7,TRBV20-1,NA,TGCAGTGCCCCATGGGACCGCTCCAACGAGCAGTACTTC,CSAPWDRSNEQYF
NA,12,TRBJ2-5,TRBV11-2,NA,TGTGCCAGCAGCCAGATGGGGGAGACCCAGTACTTC,CASSQMGETQYF
NA,12,TRBJ2-3,TRBV11-3,NA,TGTGCCAGCAGCTTAGACCCTGATCTGCAGTATTTT,CASSLDPDLQYF
NA,14,TRBJ2-5,TRBV10-3,once,TGTGCCATCAGTGAGTCTGCCGCAGGAGAGACCCAGTACTTC,CAISESAAGETQYF
NA,16,TRBJ2-3,TRBV24-1,NA,TGTGCCACCAGTGATTCTACAGGGTCCCTAACAGATACGCAGTATTTT,CATSDSTGSLTDTQYF
NA,15,TRBJ2-7,TRBV23-1,few,TGCGCCAGCAGTCAATCAGCCAGGGGTCCGCTCGAGCAGTACTTC,CASSQSARGPLEQYF
TRBD1,16,TRBJ1-5,TRBV6-1,NA,TGTGCCAGCAGTGAAAGGTCAGGACAGGGGGGTCAGCCCCAGCATTTT,CASSERSGQGGQPQHF
NA,16,TRBJ1-1,TRBV12-3/TRBV12-4,NA,TGTGCCAGCAGTTTATTGGGGCAAGGAGCCCCCACTGAAGCTTTCTTT,CASSLLGQGAPTEAFF
TRBD1,15,TRBJ2-5,TRBV24-1,few,TGTGCCACCAGTGACTGGGACAGGGGGAAAGAGACCCAGTACTTC,CATSDWDRGKETQYF
TRBD1,16,TRBJ1-1,TRBV9,NA,TGTGCCAGCAGCGTATCTACAGGGGTTGGGAACACTGAAGCTTTCTTT,CASSVSTGVGNTEAFF
NA,15,TRBJ2-3,TRBV14,NA,TGTGCCAGCAGCCAACAGCTAGCTAGCACAGATACGCAGTATTTT,CASSQQLASTDTQYF
NA,13,TRBJ1-5,TRBV6-5,few,TGTGCCAGCAGTTCCGACGGAAATCAGCCCCAGCATTTT,CASSSDGNQPQHF
TRBD1,13,TRBJ1-2,TRBV12-3/TRBV12-4,few,TGTGCCAGCAGCCGGACAGGAGTCTATGGCTACACCTTC,CASSRTGVYGYTF
NA,11,TRBJ2-7,TRBV24-1,NA,TGTGCCACCAGTGATTTCGCAGAGCAGTACTTC,CATSDFAEQYF
TRBD1,14,TRBJ1-2,TRBV6-1,few,TGTGCCAGCAGTCGTCCGGGACAGGGCAATGGCTACACCTTC,CASSRPGQGNGYTF
NA,14,TRBJ2-2,TRBV7-2,NA,TGTGCCAGCAGGCCTTCGGGGGCCCCCGGGGAGCTGTTTTTT,CASRPSGAPGELFF
NA,14,TRBJ1-4,TRBV5-6,NA,TGTGCCAGCAGCTTTCGGTGGGGGAGTGAAAAACTGTTTTTT,CASSFRWGSEKLFF
NA,12,TRBJ1-3,TRBV7-9,NA,TGTGCCAGCAGCGCGACAGGAAACACCATATATTTT,CASSATGNTIYF
NA,16,TRBJ1-1,TRBV28,NA,TGTGCCAGCAGTTTAATACAAGGACAGTTAAACACTGAAGCTTTCTTT,CASSLIQGQLNTEAFF
TRBD2,14,TRBJ2-5,TRBV7-9,once,TGTGCCAGCAGCCCCCGGGACCGGGGGGGGACCCAGTACTTC,CASSPRDRGGTQYF
NA,13,TRBJ1-6,TRBV12-5,few,TGTGCTAGTGGTGTAGGGACCTCTTCACCCCTCCACTTT,CASGVGTSSPLHF
NA,14,TRBJ2-7,TRBV20-1,few,TGCAGTGCTGTGCGGGGGCCCAAGGACTACGAGCAGTACTTC,CSAVRGPKDYEQYF
NA,12,TRBJ1-5,TRBV20-1,few,TGCAGTGTACCGGTCGGCAATCAGCCCCAGCATTTT,CSVPVGNQPQHF
NA,12,TRBJ1-1,TRBV6-2/TRBV6-3,few,TGTGCCAGCAGTTACTCTAGAGGGCAAGCTTTCTTT,CASSYSRGQAFF
NA,14,TRBJ1-2,TRBV19,NA,TGTGCCAGTAGTCGTCCCTCGGAGTCCTATGGCTACACCTTC,CASSRPSESYGYTF
NA,12,TRBJ1-6,TRBV27,NA,TGTGCCAGCAGTTTAGGCAGGGAGCCCCTCCACTTT,CASSLGREPLHF